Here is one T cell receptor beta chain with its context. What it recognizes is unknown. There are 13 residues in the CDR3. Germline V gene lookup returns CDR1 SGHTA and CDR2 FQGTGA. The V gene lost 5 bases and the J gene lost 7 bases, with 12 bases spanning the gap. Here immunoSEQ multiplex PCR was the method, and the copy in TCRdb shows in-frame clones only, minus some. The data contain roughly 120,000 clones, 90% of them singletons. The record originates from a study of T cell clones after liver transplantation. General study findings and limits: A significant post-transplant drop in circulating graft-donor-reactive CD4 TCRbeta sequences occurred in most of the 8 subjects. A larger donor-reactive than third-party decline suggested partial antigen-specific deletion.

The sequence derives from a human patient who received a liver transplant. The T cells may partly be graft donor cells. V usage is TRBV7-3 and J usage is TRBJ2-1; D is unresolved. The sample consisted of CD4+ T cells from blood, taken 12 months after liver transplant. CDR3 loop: CASSLGPGNEQFF. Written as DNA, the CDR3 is TGTGCCAGCAGCCTCGGACCAGGAAATGAGCAGTTCTTC.